A single sample is the source of the 30 T cell receptor beta chains below, sequenced in a study of T-cell memory formation after mild COVID-19 listed by TCRdb under 2021. The method behind the library was 5' RACE. Sequencing relied on an Illumina NovaSeq 6000. The public sequencing data were trimmed at Q25 with fastp and processed into clonotypes with MiXCR by TCRdb, which kept only in-frame beta chains. Rows merge per CDR3 protein into single entries with the most common DNA and genes. A total of approximately 250,000 distinct CDR3 sequences appear in this sample, 16% of them only once. Around 23% of the sample belongs to the ten largest clones. Sequenced: PBMCs or a T cell subset sorted from them (not recorded which). These receptors all come from a man aged 18 to 30 who had mild COVID-19 (a few samples of this study predate the infection). The sample titles of this study are shuffled in the database, so cell type and time point are left out; the donor was told from shared clones.

The table lists this clonotype with a few counts. The CDR3 is CASTLRRSSYEQYF. In DNA form, the CDR3 reads TGTGCCAGCACCCTAAGGAGAAGCTCCTACGAGCAGTACTTC. The chain has TRBV6-1 and TRBJ2-7, with D unclear. Germline CDR1 and CDR2: MNHNS and SASEGT. This CDR3 has 14 amino acids. V was pared by 7 bases and J by 0 bases, with 13 bases between.

The chain uses TRBV6-2 or TRBV6-3 and TRBJ2-2; D unclear. Germline CDR1 reads MNHEY; CDR2 reads SVGEGT. The CDR3 consists of 13 residues. V was cut by 1 base and J by 13 bases, with 13 bases left in between. The CDR3 sequence is CASSYFPGHGLFF. The CDR3, as DNA: TGTGCCAGCAGTTACTTTCCTGGTCATGGGCTGTTTTTT.

The chain couples TRBV6-5 to TRBJ1-1; TRBD1 matches 10 bases. Germline CDR1 and CDR2: MNHEY and SVGAGI. V shed 6 bases and J 5 bases; nucleotides not matched to a gene: 6. This CDR3 is 14 amino acids long. The CDR3 DNA sequence: TGTGCCAGCAGCCAGGGACAGGGGTGGACTGAAGCTTTCTTT. Translation: CASSQGQGWTEAFF.

The chain combines TRBV29-1 with TRBJ2-5; 10 bases line up with TRBD2. Germline assignment: CDR1 SQVTM and CDR2 ANQGSEA. This CDR3 comprises 14 residues. J gave up 0 bases and V 3 bases, and 1 base lay outside the gene matches. The CDR3 DNA reads as TGCAGCGTTGATAGCGGGGGGAACCAAGAGACCCAGTACTTC. Encoded protein: CSVDSGGNQETQYF.

This clonotype has more than one count but fewer than ten. This rearrangement joins TRBV4-1 to TRBJ2-1; D not certain. The CDR3 has 14 amino acids. With 0 bases removed from V and 5 bases from J, the gap between germline ends came to 8 bases. Per the germline V gene, CDR1 is MGHRA and CDR2 is YSYEKL. The CDR3: CASSQDEANNEQFF. The DNA for the CDR3 is TGCGCCAGCAGCCAAGACGAGGCGAACAATGAGCAGTTCTTC.

This clonotype was detected many times. This chain connects TRBV5-4 to TRBJ2-3; 8 nucleotides align to TRBD2. CDR3 size: 16 residues. Per the germline V gene, CDR1 is SGHNT and CDR2 is YYREEE (reference sequence). The trim removed 4 bases at V and 4 bases at J, leaving 11 bases unmatched. DNA of the CDR3: TGTGCCAGCAGCACCAGCGCGGGGGGATGGCCAGATACGCAGTATTTT. It yields the protein CASSTSAGGWPDTQYF.

The genes are TRBV12-3 or TRBV12-4 and TRBJ2-1, with no clear D. V lost 6 bases to trimming and J lost 1 base, with 10 bases between them. The CDR3 is made up of 14 amino acids. The CDR3 coding sequence is TGTGCCAGCAGCCGACCAGGTTCCTACAATGAGCAGTTCTTC. Protein product: CASSRPGSYNEQFF.

This clonotype has just a few counts. V and J are TRBV4-3 and TRBJ2-1; D perhaps matches TRBD1 (6 bases). V shed 3 bases and J shed 7 bases, with 19 bases lying between them. This CDR3 spans 16 amino acids. CDR1 is LGHNA and CDR2 is YSLEER in the germline V gene. The CDR3 sequence is CASSHEQGPAPNEQFF. The CDR3 DNA is TGCGCCAGCAGCCATGAACAGGGCCCTGCCCCAAATGAGCAGTTCTTC.

At least ten counts were recorded for this clonotype. V and J are TRBV7-2 and TRBJ1-5, with a possible D match to TRBD1 (6 bases). Germline values: CDR1 SGHTA, CDR2 FQGNSA. V was shortened by 4 bases and J by 4 bases, with 11 bases between the two germline ends. This CDR3 comprises 14 residues. The CDR3 reads CASSSRGWNQPQHF. CDR3 bases: TGTGCCAGCAGCTCCAGGGGATGGAATCAGCCCCAGCATTTT.

This clonotype was detected once. This sequence joins TRBV27 and TRBJ1-5; no firm D call. The CDR3 runs to 14 residues. V lost 0 bases and J lost 3, with 6 bases in between. CDR1 and CDR2 (germline): MNHEY, SMNVEV (reference sequence). The DNA for the CDR3 is TGTGCCAGCAGTTTATCAGGGTACAATCAGCCCCAGCATTTT. Its translation is CASSLSGYNQPQHF.

This clonotype was seen a few times. The chain is built from TRBV5-1 and TRBJ2-3; 9 bases match TRBD2. Germline trimming cut 4 bases from V and 2 bases from J; bases unmatched to any gene: 8. Germline CDR1 reads SGHRS; CDR2 reads YFSETQ. The CDR3 extends over 16 amino acids. Written as DNA, the CDR3 is TGCGCCAGCAGCGTGGATAGCGGGGGACTCACAGATACGCAGTATTTT. Amino acid sequence: CASSVDSGGLTDTQYF.

The chain combines TRBV5-5 with TRBJ2-5, with D unresolved. Germline V lookup: CDR1 SGHKS, CDR2 YYEKEE (reference sequence). This CDR3 contains 14 residues. V lost 4 bases and J 5 bases, leaving 15 bases between the germline ends. CDR3 region: CASSTTGDEETQYF. The CDR3 bases are TGTGCCAGCAGCACGACGGGCGATGAGGAGACCCAGTACTTC.

This clonotype has more than one count but fewer than ten. The V and J genes are TRBV20-1 and TRBJ2-2; 9 nucleotides align to TRBD2. The junction had 9 bases not matched to a gene; V was cut back by 3 bases and J by 4 bases. The CDR3 length is 16 residues. Germline V gene sequence: CDR1 DFQATT, CDR2 SNEGSKA (reference sequence). CDR3 loop: CSASLVGLALTGELFF. The CDR3, as DNA: TGCAGTGCTAGTTTAGTTGGACTAGCGCTCACCGGGGAGCTGTTTTTT.

This chain joins TRBV30 and TRBJ2-7; TRBD2 matches at 11 bases. CDR1 and CDR2 (germline): GTSNPN, SVGIG (reference sequence). The J segment lost 3 bases and the V segment lost 3 bases, leaving 1 base of the junction unmatched. This CDR3 region has 13 residues. The CDR3 bases are TGTGCCTGGAGCACTAGCGGGGGCTACGAGCAGTACTTC. Amino acid sequence: CAWSTSGGYEQYF.

This clonotype was seen only a few times. The chain uses TRBV5-4 and TRBJ2-1, with 8 nucleotides matching TRBD2. Germline V gene lookup returns CDR1 SGHNT and CDR2 YYREEE (reference sequence). The CDR3 extends over 18 amino acids. Losses at the gene ends were 4 bases for V and 0 bases for J; bases not matched to a gene: 12. The CDR3 protein is CASSGGSGGRSSYNEQFF. CDR3 bases: TGTGCCAGCAGCGGGGGGAGCGGGGGCCGGAGCTCCTACAATGAGCAGTTCTTC.

V and J are TRBV28 and TRBJ2-5; TRBD1 is a possible D gene (6 bases). Deletions cut 3 bases from V and 9 bases from J, with 11 bases between. The CDR3 consists of 12 residues. Germline CDR1 MDHEN, CDR2 SYDVKM. CDR3 amino acids: CASSFTEGAQYF. The CDR3 nucleotides are TGTGCCAGCAGTTTCACCGAGGGGGCCCAGTACTTC.

This rearrangement joins TRBV9 to TRBJ2-5; unclear D gene. Per germline, CDR1 SGDLS and CDR2 YYNGEE. The CDR3 runs 13 residues. Trimming stripped 0 bases from V and 5 bases from J, with 8 bases between. CDR3 region: CASSVGSLETQYF. The CDR3, as DNA: TGTGCCAGCAGCGTAGGAAGCTTGGAGACCCAGTACTTC.

V usage is TRBV6-5 and J usage is TRBJ1-2; D is ambiguous. The CDR3 runs to 15 residues. The germline V gene encodes CDR1 MNHEY and CDR2 SVGAGI. V was pared by 0 bases and J by 3 bases, with 11 bases between. The CDR3 sequence: CASSYSGDWDYGYTF. CDR3 sequence (DNA): TGTGCCAGCAGTTACTCCGGGGATTGGGACTATGGCTACACCTTC.

The CDR3 protein is CSARRGTYEQYF. The CDR3 DNA reads as TGCAGCGCCCGAAGGGGAACCTACGAGCAGTACTTC. The J gene is TRBJ2-7, the V gene TRBV29-1; D might be TRBD1 (5 bases). The CDR3 totals 12 residues. The V gene lost 7 bases and the J gene lost 2 bases, with 12 bases spanning the gap. Per the germline V gene, CDR1 is SQVTM and CDR2 is ANQGSEA.

The J gene is TRBJ1-1, the V gene TRBV12-3 or TRBV12-4, with 10 bases aligning to TRBD1. V dropped 6 bases and J dropped 4; count of bases not matched to a gene: 14. The CDR3 length is 17 residues. CDR3 region: CASSHLTGGIGSTEAFF. The CDR3 DNA reads as TGTGCCAGCAGCCATTTGACAGGGGGCATTGGAAGCACTGAAGCTTTCTTT.

The CDR3 spells CASSWNLAGDYEQYF. CDR3 DNA sequence: TGTGCCAGCAGCTGGAACTTAGCGGGGGACTACGAGCAGTACTTC. The genes are TRBV11-1 and TRBJ2-7; 9 positions agree with TRBD2. With V trimmed by 4 bases and J by 3 bases, 7 bases remained unmatched. The CDR3 is made up of 15 amino acids. Germline-derived CDR1 and CDR2 are SGHAT and FQDESV (reference sequence).

This clonotype was seen a few times. CDR3 in DNA: TGTGCCAGCAGCTTTACAGCTGGGGCCAACGTCCTGACTTTC. Residues: CASSFTAGANVLTF. The genes are TRBV5-6 and TRBJ2-6; D not resolved. Trimming took off 2 bases at V and 2 bases at J, with 5 bases between the two ends. Germline V CDR1 and CDR2: SGHDT, YYEEEE. The CDR3 contains 14 residues.

This clonotype occurred many times. V gene TRBV5-1 combines with J gene TRBJ1-2; the D gene is possibly TRBD1 (6 bases). V lost 5 bases and J lost 5, with 19 bases in between. CDR1 SGHRS and CDR2 YFSETQ come from the germline V gene. The CDR3 consists of 15 residues. The CDR3 bases are TGCGCCAGCAGTCCCGGGACAACTATCACGTATGGCTACACCTTC. It is translated as CASSPGTTITYGYTF.

The V and J genes are TRBV28 and TRBJ2-3; tentative D call: TRBD1 (5 bases). The germline gives CDR1 MDHEN, CDR2 SYDVKM. The CDR3 runs 15 residues. V was cut by 3 bases and J by 2 bases, with 12 bases left in between. This chain's CDR3 is CASSLGLTNTDTQYF. In DNA form, the CDR3 reads TGTGCCAGCAGTTTGGGGCTTACGAACACAGATACGCAGTATTTT.

In this sample, this clonotype turned up a few times. The V call is TRBV6-5, the J call TRBJ2-2; D call uncertain. Germline-derived CDR1 and CDR2 are MNHEY and SVGAGI. V shed 4 bases and J shed 0 bases, with 6 bases lying between them. The length of the CDR3 is 14 residues. The CDR3 DNA is TGTGCCAGCAGTTCAACTACGAACACCGGGGAGCTGTTTTTT. Its translation: CASSSTTNTGELFF.

In this sample, this clonotype turned up a few times. The rearrangement links TRBV5-1 to TRBJ2-1, with TRBD2 identical over 13 bases. This CDR3 region has 17 residues. Germline V gives CDR1 SGHRS, CDR2 YFSETQ. V lost 4 bases and J lost 5; bases outside the gene matches: 9. CDR3 residues: CASSPLLAGGSNNEQFF. The CDR3, as DNA: TGCGCCAGCAGCCCCTTACTAGCGGGGGGGTCGAACAATGAGCAGTTCTTC.

This clonotype has a handful of counts. The chain carries TRBV9 and TRBJ2-7, with D possibly TRBD2 on 6 matching bases. Germline CDR1 and CDR2: SGDLS and YYNGEE. The CDR3 has 15 residues. The ends were cut back, 0 bases at V and 0 bases at J, with 10 bases in the middle. For the CDR3, the DNA is TGTGCCAGCAGCGTAGGGTCGGGGGTCTCCTACGAGCAGTACTTC. It specifies CASSVGSGVSYEQYF.

The rearrangement joins TRBV6-2 or TRBV6-3 to TRBJ2-5; a possible D gene is TRBD2 (6 bases). CDR3 length equals 18 residues. V lost 0 bases, J lost 4 bases, and 21 bases lay in between. CDR1 and CDR2 from the germline V gene are MNHEY and SVGEGT. DNA for the CDR3: TGTGCCAGCAGTTACTCGATCGCAGCACCAGAAGCGGGAGAGACCCAGTACTTC. This codes for CASSYSIAAPEAGETQYF.

This clonotype was picked up a small number of times. The V and J genes are TRBV7-9 and TRBJ2-5; D could derive from TRBD1 or TRBD2 (5 bases each). Germline V lookup: CDR1 SEHNR, CDR2 FQNEAQ (reference sequence). Trimming shortened V by 5 bases and J by 2 bases, and 15 bases separated the two germline ends. This CDR3 has 15 residues. The CDR3: CASSPKLGEQETQYF. The CDR3 DNA reads TGTGCCAGCAGCCCGAAACTGGGGGAACAAGAGACCCAGTACTTC.

This clonotype was picked up a small number of times. The chain uses TRBV7-2 and TRBJ2-5, with D uncertain. Germline CDR1 SGHTA, CDR2 FQGNSA. This CDR3 has 14 amino acids. Trimming pared 5 bases from V and 2 bases from J, leaving 12 bases between. The CDR3 loop reads CASSRRLAQETQYF. CDR3 nucleotide sequence: TGTGCCAGCAGCCGGCGACTGGCTCAAGAGACCCAGTACTTC.